This is a list of T cell receptor beta chains from one sample in a study of control samples from healthy donors and cancer patients. Using immunoSEQ multiplex PCR, the repertoire was profiled, and TCRdb retains in-frame clones only, with some absent. The data contain about 77,000 clones, 85% to 95% of them seen just once; the ten biggest clones take up 5.8%. The sample consisted of blood. Receptors were obtained from a woman aged 60-75 years in good health. Each CDR3 is given with its conserved first and last residue. D genes are given only for firm matches. Some rows mark clone size as missing; the rest say once, few, many or name a class of expanded clone.

j_gene | abundance | v_gene | d_gene | len | CDR3nt | CDR3aa
TRBJ2-1 | few | TRBV28 | TRBD2 | 15 | TGTGCCAGCAGTTTAAAAGCGGGAGGGCTCGGTGAGCAGTTCTTC | CASSLKAGGLGEQFF
TRBJ1-2 | NA | TRBV27 | NA | 15 | TGTGCCAGCAGTCCTTGGGAGTTGGGCGGGCCTGGCTACACCTTC | CASSPWELGGPGYTF
TRBJ1-1 | NA | TRBV5-4 | TRBD1 | 16 | TGTGCCAGCAGCTTGGACAGGGGGCGCCGGAACACTGAAGCTTTCTTT | CASSLDRGRRNTEAFF
TRBJ2-2 | NA | TRBV27 | NA | 15 | TGTGCCAGCAGTTTAGAAGGGGATGGTACCGGGGAGCTGTTTTTT | CASSLEGDGTGELFF
TRBJ2-5 | NA | TRBV20-1 | NA | 10 | TGCGCAGGGGAGAGGGAGACCCAGTACTTC | CAGERETQYF
TRBJ1-6 | NA | TRBV14 | NA | 17 | TGTGCCAGCAGCCAGGCGATTGGGAGCTCCTATAATTCACCCCTCCACTTT | CASSQAIGSSYNSPLHF
TRBJ1-5 | NA | TRBV4-1 | NA | 13 | TGCGCCAGCAGCCTCTATAGCAATCAGCCCCAGCATTTT | CASSLYSNQPQHF
TRBJ2-2 | NA | TRBV10-1 | TRBD2 | 13 | TGCGCCAGCAGTCTAGCGGGAGCTGGGGAGCTGTTTTTT | CASSLAGAGELFF
TRBJ2-2 | NA | TRBV28 | NA | 12 | TGTGCCAGCAGGGTGGTTACCGGGGAGCTGTTTTTT | CASRVVTGELFF
TRBJ1-3 | NA | TRBV9 | TRBD1 | 15 | TGTGCCAGCAGCGTAGGGACAGGGATTGGAAACACCATATATTTT | CASSVGTGIGNTIYF
TRBJ2-3 | NA | TRBV6-4 | NA | 13 | TGTGCCAGCAGCGTCAGACAGGCAGATACGCAGTATTTT | CASSVRQADTQYF
TRBJ1-3 | NA | TRBV19 | NA | 14 | TGTGCCAGTAGAAGCTGGGCGGACGGAAACACCATATATTTT | CASRSWADGNTIYF
TRBJ2-2 | NA | TRBV7-3 | TRBD1 | 17 | TGTGCCAGCAGCTTAATGAGACCAAAGACAGGGACCGGGGAGCTGTTTTTT | CASSLMRPKTGTGELFF
TRBJ1-4 | NA | TRBV7-9 | NA | 13 | TGTGCCAGCAGCTTAGATGCGGTGGAAAAACTGTTTTTT | CASSLDAVEKLFF
TRBJ2-7 | NA | TRBV5-1 | TRBD1 | 14 | TGCGCCAGCAGACCGACAGGGGCCCAGTACGAGCAGTACTTC | CASRPTGAQYEQYF
TRBJ2-1 | NA | TRBV6-5 | NA | 14 | TGTGCCAGCAGTTACTCTGGCCAGTACAATGAGCAGTTCTTC | CASSYSGQYNEQFF
TRBJ1-2 | once | TRBV19 | TRBD1 | 16 | TGTGCCAGTAGTATAGGTCTCCCGGCTCAGGGGGATGGCTACACCTTC | CASSIGLPAQGDGYTF
TRBJ2-2 | NA | TRBV5-1 | NA | 19 | TGCGCCAGCAAGAGAGAACCGGGACATTTAACTGCGAACACCGGGGAGCTGTTTTTT | CASKREPGHLTANTGELFF
TRBJ2-5 | few | TRBV5-6 | TRBD2 | 16 | TGTGCCAGCAGCGCCGCTTTTGCTAGCGGGGAAGGGACCCAGTACTTC | CASSAAFASGEGTQYF
TRBJ2-7 | NA | TRBV29-1 | TRBD2 | 12 | TGCAGCGGTGCGGGGGGAGGCCACGAGCAGTACTTC | CSGAGGGHEQYF
TRBJ1-3 | NA | TRBV3-1/TRBV3-2 | NA | 12 | TGTGCCAGCAGCCAAGGGGGAAACACCATATATTTT | CASSQGGNTIYF
TRBJ1-2 | NA | TRBV5-8 | TRBD1 | 15 | TGTGCCAGCAGCTTCACAGGGGCATGGGTCTATGGCTACACCTTC | CASSFTGAWVYGYTF
TRBJ1-2 | NA | TRBV24-1 | NA | 14 | TGTGCCACCAGCCGGGACTCCTTCTCCTATGGCTACACCTTC | CATSRDSFSYGYTF
TRBJ2-2 | NA | TRBV7-9 | TRBD2 | 15 | TGTGCCAGCAGCTCTACTAGCGCTCCGACCGGGGAGCTGTTTTTT | CASSSTSAPTGELFF
TRBJ2-7 | NA | TRBV2 | NA | 13 | TGTGCCAGCAGACCGGGGTCTGCCTACGAGCAGTACTTC | CASRPGSAYEQYF
TRBJ2-3 | NA | TRBV29-1 | TRBD1 | 16 | TGCAGCGTTGACAGCCCAGGGCAGGGGGGCACAGATACGCAGTATTTT | CSVDSPGQGGTDTQYF
TRBJ2-1 | NA | TRBV5-1 | TRBD1 | 14 | TGCGCCAGCAGCTTCCGGGACAGGGACAATGAGCAGTTCTTC | CASSFRDRDNEQFF
TRBJ2-1 | NA | TRBV19 | TRBD2 | 14 | TGTGCCAGTAGAAGCGGGAGAGAGTGGGGGGGGCAGTTCTTC | CASRSGREWGGQFF
TRBJ2-7 | NA | TRBV28 | TRBD2 | 15 | TGTGCCAGCAGTACTAGCGGGAAATCGATTTACGAGCAGTACTTC | CASSTSGKSIYEQYF
TRBJ2-2 | once | TRBV6-4 | TRBD2 | 14 | TGTGCCAGTAGGCGGGAGGAGGACACCGGGGAGCTGTTTTTT | CASRREEDTGELFF
TRBJ2-4 | NA | TRBV5-1 | TRBD1 | 15 | TGCGCCAGCAGCTTGGCCCAGGGGGCTAGAGACATTCAGTACTTC | CASSLAQGARDIQYF
TRBJ1-1 | NA | TRBV5-6 | TRBD1 | 14 | TGTGCCAGCAGCACACAGGGGTTGGGCACTGAAGCTTTCTTT | CASSTQGLGTEAFF
TRBJ2-7 | NA | TRBV7-2 | TRBD2 | 16 | TGTGCCAGCAGCTTAGGGTCCGGGACTAGCGGGAGCGAGCAGTACTTC | CASSLGSGTSGSEQYF
TRBJ2-1 | NA | TRBV19 | NA | 15 | TGTGCCAGTACCAAGGACATAAACTCCTACAATGAGCAGTTCTTC | CASTKDINSYNEQFF
TRBJ1-2 | NA | TRBV28 | NA | 13 | TGTGCCAGCAGTTTCGACAGGTCCTATGGCTACACCTTC | CASSFDRSYGYTF
TRBJ2-7 | NA | TRBV24-1 | NA | 13 | TGTGCCACCAGTGACACCGACCCCGGCGAGCAGTACTTC | CATSDTDPGEQYF
TRBJ1-1 | NA | TRBV5-1 | TRBD1 | 11 | TGCGCCAGCAGCGGGGACAGGGGAGCTTTCTTT | CASSGDRGAFF
TRBJ1-1 | NA | TRBV21-1 | NA | 17 | TGTGCCAGCAGCAAAGCGGGGGAGGGGATTTCGCGGACTGAAGCTTTCTTT | CASSKAGEGISRTEAFF
TRBJ2-1 | NA | TRBV10-3 | TRBD2 | 18 | TGTGCCATCAGTGAGTCCATCATAACCGGGACTAGCTACAATGAGCAGTTCTTC | CAISESIITGTSYNEQFF
TRBJ2-5 | NA | TRBV4-1 | TRBD1 | 16 | TGCGCCAGCAGCCCAACCGGGACAGGGGGACAAGAGACCCAGTACTTC | CASSPTGTGGQETQYF
TRBJ1-1 | NA | TRBV7-3 | TRBD1 | 14 | TGTGCCAGCAGGCAACAGGGGGGCGAAACTGAAGCTTTCTTT | CASRQQGGETEAFF
TRBJ1-6 | few | TRBV23-1 | NA | 16 | TGCGCCAGCAGTCACCAACAGGGACGGAATGATTCACCCCTCCACTTT | CASSHQQGRNDSPLHF
TRBJ2-3 | NA | TRBV27 | TRBD2 | 20 | TGTGCCAGCACCTCGCAACGGACTAGCGGGAGGGCCCTTCCCCCAGATACGCAGTATTTT | CASTSQRTSGRALPPDTQYF
TRBJ2-1 | NA | TRBV3-1/TRBV3-2 | TRBD2 | 15 | TGTGCCAGCAGCCCTCCCGGGACTAGCGACAATGAGCAGTTCTTC | CASSPPGTSDNEQFF
TRBJ1-6 | NA | TRBV3-1/TRBV3-2 | TRBD1 | 16 | TGTGCCAGCAGCCAAGAACAGGGGAGGAGTAATTCACCCCTCCACTTT | CASSQEQGRSNSPLHF
TRBJ1-3 | NA | TRBV12-3/TRBV12-4 | NA | 12 | TGTGCCAAGGGGAGGCCTGGAAACACCATATATTTT | CAKGRPGNTIYF
TRBJ2-5 | NA | TRBV29-1 | NA | 13 | TGCAGCGGCGGCGTCACTATTAAAGAGACCCAGTACTTC | CSGGVTIKETQYF
TRBJ2-7 | NA | TRBV5-1 | TRBD2 | 15 | TGCGCCAGCAGCAGAACTAGCGGGCAAGGCTACGAGCAGTACTTC | CASSRTSGQGYEQYF
TRBJ1-1 | once | TRBV5-1 | NA | 14 | TGCGCCAGCAGCTTGATTGGCAGTAACACTGAAGCTTTCTTT | CASSLIGSNTEAFF
TRBJ2-5 | NA | TRBV7-8 | TRBD1 | 14 | TGTGCCAGCAGCTCTGGACAGGGCAAAGAGACCCAGTACTTC | CASSSGQGKETQYF
TRBJ2-2 | NA | TRBV2 | NA | 16 | TGTGCCAGCAGTGAGCTGGGACAAGGGGTCACCGGGGAGCTGTTTTTT | CASSELGQGVTGELFF